This T cell receptor beta chain was retrieved from a study of cytomegalovirus exposure and HLA in healthy donors. Study results and limitations: A few chains linked to CMV were shown in vitro to be specific for CMV antigens. A later analysis showed HLA-associated TCR beta chains outstripping equally common others in clonal expansion. Whilst most TCR sequences proved rare, a subset of public TCRs occurred across many donors.

The primer mix had 60 Vbeta and 13 Jbeta primers. In the authors' workflow: Later analysis identified tens of millions of unique TCR beta chains, around 10 million shared. The assay was immunoSEQ multiplex PCR, and TCRdb's table has in-frame clones only and misses some. V, J and clone size derive from that table, while D and trimming were established from the DNA sequence. Of 250,000 to 300,000 clones in the sample, roughly 91% are singletons; the top ten hold about 1.7%. Comment on this clone: Its antigen is unidentified.

The sample taken for sequencing was PBMCs. This receptor was obtained from a girl aged 2-10 years in good health and CMV-seronegative.

This chain's CDR3 is CASIHNSDSGANVLTF. CDR3 coding DNA: TGTGCCAGCATCCATAATAGCGATTCTGGGGCCAACGTCCTGACTTTC. The chain employs TRBV7-9 and TRBJ2-6; maybe TRBD2 (5 bases). V lost 7 bases to trimming and J lost 1 base, with 14 bases between them. CDR3 size: 16 residues. CDR1 and CDR2 (germline): SEHNR, FQNEAQ (reference sequence).